This T cell receptor (beta chain) was observed in a study of T-cell memory formation after mild COVID-19. Whole-study context: Each donor largely had its own TCR clusters. Broader study findings: Mainly CM and EM harbored the contracting CD4+ clones; mainly EMRA harbored the CD8+ ones. Contracting clones from day 15 to 85 had balanced CD4/CD8; later expanders favoured CD4+.

Constant-segment primers and 5'RACE yielded cDNA libraries for TCR alpha and TCR beta, each carrying sample barcodes and UMIs. TCRdb independently ran MiXCR on the 5' RACE reads; one entry per CDR3 protein. The table lists around 300,000 distinct CDR3 sequences, approximately 19% of them singletons. The V gene end was trimmed by 2 bases and the J gene end by 0 bases; junction bases not matched to a gene: 4. The CDR3 runs to 16 residues. CDR1 is DFQATT and CDR2 is SNEGSKA in the germline V gene (reference sequence). To note about this clonotype: Its antigen is currently unknown.

The sequencing input was PBMCs or a T cell subset sorted from them (not recorded which). V and J are TRBV20-1 and TRBJ2-3, with 11 bases aligning to TRBD2. The receptor's source is a man younger than 35 who had mild COVID-19 (a few samples of this study predate the infection). Cell type and time point are not known. The CDR3 DNA sequence: TGCAGTGCTAGACGCCTAGCGGGGGGTAGCACAGATACGCAGTATTTT. Its protein product is CSARRLAGGSTDTQYF.